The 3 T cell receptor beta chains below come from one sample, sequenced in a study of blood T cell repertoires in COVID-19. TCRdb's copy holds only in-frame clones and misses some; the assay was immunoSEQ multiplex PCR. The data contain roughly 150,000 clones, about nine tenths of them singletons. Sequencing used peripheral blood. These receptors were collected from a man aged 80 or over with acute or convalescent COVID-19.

The CDR3 DNA sequence: TGTGCCAGCAGTTTCGGACAATGGGGTGAAAAACTGTTTTTT. Translated, it gives CASSFGQWGEKLFF. The rearrangement links TRBV28 to TRBJ1-4, with D possibly TRBD1 on 5 matching bases. The V end was cut by 3 bases, the J end by 7 bases, with 12 bases between. Germline lookup yields CDR1 MDHEN and CDR2 SYDVKM. CDR3 length: 14 residues.

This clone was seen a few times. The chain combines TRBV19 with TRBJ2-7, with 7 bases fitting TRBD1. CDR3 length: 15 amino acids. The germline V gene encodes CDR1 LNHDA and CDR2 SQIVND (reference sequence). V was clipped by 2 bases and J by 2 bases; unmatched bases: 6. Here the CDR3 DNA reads TGTGCCAGTAGTATACCGGGACAGCATCCCTACGAGCAGTACTTC. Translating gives CASSIPGQHPYEQYF.

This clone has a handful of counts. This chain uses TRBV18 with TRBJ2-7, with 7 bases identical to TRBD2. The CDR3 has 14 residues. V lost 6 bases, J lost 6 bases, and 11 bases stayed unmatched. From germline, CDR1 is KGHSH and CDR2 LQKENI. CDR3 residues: CASSRGTLASEQYF. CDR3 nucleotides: TGTGCCAGCTCGCGGGGGACGCTGGCCTCCGAGCAGTACTTC.